This T cell receptor (beta chain) is drawn from a study of CD4 T cells in relation to SARS-CoV-2 and coronaviruses. Whole-study findings and limits: SARS-CoV-2-driven expansion was significantly weaker in crossreactive than monoreactive clones.

To note about this clone: Its cognate antigen is unknown.

TCRdb keeps only in-frame clones here, not all; method: immunoSEQ multiplex PCR. The sample carries around 23,000 clones, more than 70% recorded once. This CDR3 has 14 residues. V trimming: 5 bases; J trimming: 2 bases; junction bases outside the gene matches: 5. Germline CDR1 KGHSH, CDR2 LQKENI. Before the COVID-19 pandemic, during about 2010-2018, CD4+ T cells were taken from unexposed donors. After roughly ten days of culture, CD4+ T cells were isolated. This sequence joins TRBV18 and TRBJ1-2; TRBD1 agrees at 7 bases. The TCR sequence derives from a human donor in good health. The sequencing sample was made of CD4+ T cells from PBMCs, cultured in vitro. The CDR3 DNA is TGTGCCAGCTCAAGACAGGGCCCCAACTATGGCTACACCTTC. Amino acids: CASSRQGPNYGYTF.